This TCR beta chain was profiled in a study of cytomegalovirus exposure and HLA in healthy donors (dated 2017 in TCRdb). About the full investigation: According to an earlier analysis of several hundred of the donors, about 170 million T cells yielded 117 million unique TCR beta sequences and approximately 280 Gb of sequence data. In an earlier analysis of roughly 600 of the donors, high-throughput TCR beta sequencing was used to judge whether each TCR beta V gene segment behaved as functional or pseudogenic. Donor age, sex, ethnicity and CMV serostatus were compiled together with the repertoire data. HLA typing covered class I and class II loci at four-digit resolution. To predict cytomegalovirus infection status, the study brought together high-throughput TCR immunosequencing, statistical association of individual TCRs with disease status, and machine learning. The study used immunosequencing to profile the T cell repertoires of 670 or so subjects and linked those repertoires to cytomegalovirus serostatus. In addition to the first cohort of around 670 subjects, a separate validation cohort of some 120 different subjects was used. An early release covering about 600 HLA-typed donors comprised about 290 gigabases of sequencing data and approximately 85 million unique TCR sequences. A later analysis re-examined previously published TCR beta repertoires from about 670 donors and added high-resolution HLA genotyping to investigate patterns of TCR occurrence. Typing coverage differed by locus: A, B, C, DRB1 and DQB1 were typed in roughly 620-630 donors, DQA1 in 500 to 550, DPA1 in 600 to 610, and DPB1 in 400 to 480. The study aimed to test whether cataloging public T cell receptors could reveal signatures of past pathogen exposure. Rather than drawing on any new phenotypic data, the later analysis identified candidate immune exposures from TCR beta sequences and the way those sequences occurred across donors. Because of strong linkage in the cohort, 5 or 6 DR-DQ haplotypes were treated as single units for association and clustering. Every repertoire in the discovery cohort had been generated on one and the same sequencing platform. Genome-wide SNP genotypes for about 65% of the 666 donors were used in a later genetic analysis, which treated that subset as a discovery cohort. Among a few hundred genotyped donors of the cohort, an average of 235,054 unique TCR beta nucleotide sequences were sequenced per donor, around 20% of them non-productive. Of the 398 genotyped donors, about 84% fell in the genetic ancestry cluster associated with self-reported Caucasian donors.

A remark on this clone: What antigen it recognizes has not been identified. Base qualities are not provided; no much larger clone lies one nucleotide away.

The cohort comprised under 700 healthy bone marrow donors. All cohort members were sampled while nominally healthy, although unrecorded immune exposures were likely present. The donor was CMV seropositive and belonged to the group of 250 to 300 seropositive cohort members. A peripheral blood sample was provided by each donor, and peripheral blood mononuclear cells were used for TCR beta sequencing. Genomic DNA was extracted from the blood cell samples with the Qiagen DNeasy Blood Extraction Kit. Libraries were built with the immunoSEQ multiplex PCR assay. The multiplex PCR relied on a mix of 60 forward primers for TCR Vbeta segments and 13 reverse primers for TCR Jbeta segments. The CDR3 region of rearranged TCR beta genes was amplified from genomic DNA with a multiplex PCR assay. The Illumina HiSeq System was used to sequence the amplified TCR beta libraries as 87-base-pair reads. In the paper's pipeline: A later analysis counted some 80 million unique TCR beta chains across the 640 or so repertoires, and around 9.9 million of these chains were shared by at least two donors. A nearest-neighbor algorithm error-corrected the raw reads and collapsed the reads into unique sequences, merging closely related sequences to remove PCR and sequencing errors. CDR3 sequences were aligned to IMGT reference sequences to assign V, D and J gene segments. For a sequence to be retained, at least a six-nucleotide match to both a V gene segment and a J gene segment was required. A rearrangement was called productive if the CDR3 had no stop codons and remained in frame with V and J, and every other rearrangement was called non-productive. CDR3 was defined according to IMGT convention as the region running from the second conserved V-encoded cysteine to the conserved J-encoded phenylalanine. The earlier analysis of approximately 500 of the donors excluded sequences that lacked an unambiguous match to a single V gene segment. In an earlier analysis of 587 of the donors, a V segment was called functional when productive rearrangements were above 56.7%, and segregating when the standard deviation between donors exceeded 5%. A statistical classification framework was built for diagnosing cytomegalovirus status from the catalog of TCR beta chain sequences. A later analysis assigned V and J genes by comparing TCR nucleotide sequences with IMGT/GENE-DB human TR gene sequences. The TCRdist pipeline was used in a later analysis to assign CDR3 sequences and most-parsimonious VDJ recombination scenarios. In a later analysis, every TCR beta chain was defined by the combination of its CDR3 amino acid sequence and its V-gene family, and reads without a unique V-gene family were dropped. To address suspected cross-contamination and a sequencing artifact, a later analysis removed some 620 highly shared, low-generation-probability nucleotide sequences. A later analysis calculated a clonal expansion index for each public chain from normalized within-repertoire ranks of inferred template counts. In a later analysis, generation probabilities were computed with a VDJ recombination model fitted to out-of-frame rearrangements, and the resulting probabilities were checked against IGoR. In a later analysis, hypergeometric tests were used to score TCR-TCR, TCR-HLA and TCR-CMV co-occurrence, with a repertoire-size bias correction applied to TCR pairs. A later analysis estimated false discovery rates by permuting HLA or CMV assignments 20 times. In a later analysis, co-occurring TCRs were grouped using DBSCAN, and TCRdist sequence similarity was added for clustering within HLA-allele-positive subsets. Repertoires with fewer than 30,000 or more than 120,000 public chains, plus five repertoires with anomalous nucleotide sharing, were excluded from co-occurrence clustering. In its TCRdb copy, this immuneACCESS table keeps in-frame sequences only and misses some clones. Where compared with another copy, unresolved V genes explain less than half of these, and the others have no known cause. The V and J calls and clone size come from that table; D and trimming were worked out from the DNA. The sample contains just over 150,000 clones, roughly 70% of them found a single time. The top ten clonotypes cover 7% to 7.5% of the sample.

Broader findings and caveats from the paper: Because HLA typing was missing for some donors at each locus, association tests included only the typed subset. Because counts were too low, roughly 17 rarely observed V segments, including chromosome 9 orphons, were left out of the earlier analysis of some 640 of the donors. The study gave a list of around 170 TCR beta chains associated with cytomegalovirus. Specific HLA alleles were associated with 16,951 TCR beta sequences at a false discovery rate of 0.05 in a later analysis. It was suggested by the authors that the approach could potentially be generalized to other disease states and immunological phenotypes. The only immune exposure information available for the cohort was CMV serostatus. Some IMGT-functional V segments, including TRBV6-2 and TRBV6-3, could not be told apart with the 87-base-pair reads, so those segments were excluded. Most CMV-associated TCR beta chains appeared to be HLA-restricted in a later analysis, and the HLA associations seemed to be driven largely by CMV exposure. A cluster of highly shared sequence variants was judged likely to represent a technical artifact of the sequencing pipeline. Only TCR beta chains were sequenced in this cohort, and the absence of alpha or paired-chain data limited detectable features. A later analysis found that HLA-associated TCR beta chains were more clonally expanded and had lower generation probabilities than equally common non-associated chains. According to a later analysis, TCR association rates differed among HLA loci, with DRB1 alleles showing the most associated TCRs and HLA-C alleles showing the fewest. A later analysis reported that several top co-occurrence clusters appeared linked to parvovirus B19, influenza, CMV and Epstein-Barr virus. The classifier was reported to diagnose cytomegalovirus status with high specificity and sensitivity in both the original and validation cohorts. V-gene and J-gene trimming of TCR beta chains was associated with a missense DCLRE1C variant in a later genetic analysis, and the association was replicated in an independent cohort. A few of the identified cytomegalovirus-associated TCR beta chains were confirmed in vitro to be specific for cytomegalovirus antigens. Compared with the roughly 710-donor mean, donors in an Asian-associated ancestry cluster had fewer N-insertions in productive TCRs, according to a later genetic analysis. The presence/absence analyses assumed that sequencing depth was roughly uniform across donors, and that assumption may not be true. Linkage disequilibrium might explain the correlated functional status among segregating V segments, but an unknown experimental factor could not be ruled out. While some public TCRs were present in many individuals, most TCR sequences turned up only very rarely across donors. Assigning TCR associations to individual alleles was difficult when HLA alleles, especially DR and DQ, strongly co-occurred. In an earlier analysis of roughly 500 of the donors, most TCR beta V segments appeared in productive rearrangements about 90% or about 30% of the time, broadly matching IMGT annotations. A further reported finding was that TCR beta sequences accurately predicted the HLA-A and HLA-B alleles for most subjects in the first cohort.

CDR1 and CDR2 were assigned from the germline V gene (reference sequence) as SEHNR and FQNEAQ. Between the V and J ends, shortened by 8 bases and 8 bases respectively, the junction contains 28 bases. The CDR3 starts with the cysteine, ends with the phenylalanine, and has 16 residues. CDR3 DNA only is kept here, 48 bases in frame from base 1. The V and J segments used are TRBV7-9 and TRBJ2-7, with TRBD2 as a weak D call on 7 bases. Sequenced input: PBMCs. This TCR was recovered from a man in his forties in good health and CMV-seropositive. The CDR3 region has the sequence CASLAWGGTSNSQQYF. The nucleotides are TGTGCCAGCCTTGCTTGGGGGGGGACAAGTAATAGCCAGCAGTACTTC.